The clone carrying this TCR beta chain was detected ten times or more. The data were obtained in a study of T cell repertoires in cytomegalovirus infection. Trimming removed 0 bases at V and 2 bases at J, with 8 bases between. There are 14 residues in the CDR3. The V gene's germline CDR1 is SGHTA and CDR2 FQGNSA. TCRdb re-called the reads through MiXCR, storing one row per CDR3 protein. Of more than 140,000 distinct CDR3 sequences listed, 6.5% are singletons. This chain links TRBV7-2 with TRBJ2-7, with D possibly being TRBD1 (6 bases). The receptor comes from a human donor in good health (CMV status not recorded). Some clones in this sample may be carry-over from other donors' samples. The sequenced material came from PBMCs. The CDR3 DNA sequence: TGTGCCAGCAGCTTAGCTCGACAGGCCTACGAGCAGTACTTC. Amino acids: CASSLARQAYEQYF.